The source of this TCR beta chain is a study of T cells after yellow fever vaccination. Points from the study as a whole: Reappearance after the booster was observed for most primary-vaccination clones (around 96% CD4, over 70% CD8). The study found a weaker secondary response that peaked faster, day 5 versus 15. The CD4 compartment and the CD8 compartment contained a small share of clonotypes in common.

The CDR3 has 15 residues. Germline V gives CDR1 SGDLS, CDR2 YYNGEE. V lost 3 bases, J lost 5 bases, and 14 bases lay in between. This clonotype showed up just a few times. Its antigen is unidentified. 5'RACE template switching generated TCR cDNA, adding a universal primer site and UMIs. TCRdb redid the calling of the 5' RACE reads with MiXCR, one entry per CDR3 protein. This sample has 95,000 to 100,000 distinct CDR3 sequences, with around 5.8% found just once. This clonotype was sampled from a man aged 18-30 years who received the YFV17D yellow fever vaccine. V is TRBV9 and J is TRBJ1-4, with D maybe TRBD1 (5 bases). Specimen: CD8+ T cells sorted from PBMCs, collected 10 days after the yellow fever booster vaccination. CDR3 DNA: TGTGCCAGCAGCGCGGATACAGGTTTGAATGAAAAACTGTTTTTT. Translated, it gives CASSADTGLNEKLFF.